This T cell receptor (beta chain) was observed in a study of human T cells and chemical hapten exposure. Time point denoted: patch test 2, 6 weeks after DPC sensitization. As for treatment: therapeutic diphenylcyclopropenone sensitization with weekly scalp DPC. The CDR3 extends over 14 amino acids. V was trimmed by 5 bases and J by 5 bases, leaving 15 bases between them. TCRdb re-analysed the RACE reads in MiXCR, keeping a single row per CDR3 protein. The sample holds over 100,000 distinct CDR3 sequences, roughly a tenth seen once. The source of this sequence is a woman between 40 and 55 years old with alopecia areata. Some clones in this sample may be carry-over from other donors' samples. The specimen was whole blood, collected in connection with sensitization to the hapten diphenylcyclopropenone (DPC). The chain has TRBV12-3 or TRBV12-4 and TRBJ2-5; TRBD2 might be the D (6 bases). The DNA of the CDR3 is TGTGCCAGCAGTCCCCCCAGCGGGCGGGAGACCCAGTACTTC. Translation: CASSPPSGRETQYF.